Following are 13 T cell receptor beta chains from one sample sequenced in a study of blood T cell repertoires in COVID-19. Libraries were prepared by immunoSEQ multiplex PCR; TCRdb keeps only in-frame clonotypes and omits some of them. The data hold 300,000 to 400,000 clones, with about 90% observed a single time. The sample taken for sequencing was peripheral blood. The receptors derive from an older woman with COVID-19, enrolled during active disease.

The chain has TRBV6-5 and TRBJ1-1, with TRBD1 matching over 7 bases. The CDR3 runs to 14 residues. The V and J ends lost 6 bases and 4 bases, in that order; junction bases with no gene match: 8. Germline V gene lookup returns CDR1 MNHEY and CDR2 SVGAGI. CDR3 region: CASSTWTGGTEAFF. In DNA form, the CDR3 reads TGTGCCAGCAGCACATGGACAGGTGGCACTGAAGCTTTCTTT.

The CDR3 DNA follows: TGTGCCAGCAGCTTGCTCCTAGCGGGGGCCAATGAGCAGTTCTTC. Translated, it gives CASSLLLAGANEQFF. The chain couples TRBV11-1 to TRBJ2-1, with TRBD2 identical over 10 bases. Trimming at V came to 3 bases and at J to 6 bases, leaving 5 bases not matched to a gene. The CDR3 is 15 amino acids. Germline CDR1 is SGHAT and CDR2 is FQDESV (reference sequence).

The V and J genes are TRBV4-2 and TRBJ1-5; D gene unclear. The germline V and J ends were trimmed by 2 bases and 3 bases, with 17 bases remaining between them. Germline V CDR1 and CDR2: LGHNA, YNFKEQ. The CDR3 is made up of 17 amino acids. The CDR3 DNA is TGTGCCAGCAGCCAAAGTTCGACTTTTGACCCCAATCAGCCCCAGCATTTT. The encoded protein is CASSQSSTFDPNQPQHF.

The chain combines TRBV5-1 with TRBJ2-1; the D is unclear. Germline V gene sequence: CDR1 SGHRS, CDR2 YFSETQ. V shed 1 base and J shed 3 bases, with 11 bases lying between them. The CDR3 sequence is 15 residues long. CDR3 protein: CASSLRVTDYNEQFF. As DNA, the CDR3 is TGCGCCAGCAGCTTGCGGGTGACTGACTACAATGAGCAGTTCTTC.

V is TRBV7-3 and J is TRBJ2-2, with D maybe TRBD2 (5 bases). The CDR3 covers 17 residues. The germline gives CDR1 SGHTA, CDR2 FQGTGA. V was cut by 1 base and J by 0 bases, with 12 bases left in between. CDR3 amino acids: CASSLNGPGSNTGELFF. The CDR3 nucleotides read TGTGCCAGCAGCTTAAACGGTCCGGGGTCGAACACCGGGGAGCTGTTTTTT.

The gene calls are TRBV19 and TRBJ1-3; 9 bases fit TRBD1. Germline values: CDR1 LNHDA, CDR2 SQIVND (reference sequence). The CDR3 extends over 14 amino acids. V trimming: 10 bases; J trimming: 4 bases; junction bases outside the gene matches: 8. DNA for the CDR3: TGTGCCACGATCCCGGGACAGGGCGGAAACACCATATATTTT. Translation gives CATIPGQGGNTIYF.

CDR3 region: CASSLEQGNYGYTF. The CDR3 DNA follows: TGTGCCAGCAGTTTAGAACAGGGGAACTATGGCTACACCTTC. V and J are TRBV28 and TRBJ1-2; 7 bases are shared with TRBD1. The length of the CDR3 is 14 residues. V was pared by 2 bases and J by 2 bases, with 2 bases of the junction left unmatched. In germline, CDR1 is MDHEN, CDR2 SYDVKM.

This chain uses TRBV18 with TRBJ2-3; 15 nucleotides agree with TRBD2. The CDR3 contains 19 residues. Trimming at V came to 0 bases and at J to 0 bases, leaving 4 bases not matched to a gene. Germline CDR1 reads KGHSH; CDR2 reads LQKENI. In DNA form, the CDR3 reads TGTGCCAGCTCACCACCTGGACTAGCGGGGGGGTCGAGCACAGATACGCAGTATTTT. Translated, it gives CASSPPGLAGGSSTDTQYF.

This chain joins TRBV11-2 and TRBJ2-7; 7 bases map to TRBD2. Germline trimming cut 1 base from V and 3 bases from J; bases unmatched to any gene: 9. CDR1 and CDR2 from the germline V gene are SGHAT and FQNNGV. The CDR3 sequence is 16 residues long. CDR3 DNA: TGTGCCAGCAGCTTAGTCGTATGGGGGGGGAGCTACGAGCAGTACTTC. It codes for CASSLVVWGGSYEQYF.

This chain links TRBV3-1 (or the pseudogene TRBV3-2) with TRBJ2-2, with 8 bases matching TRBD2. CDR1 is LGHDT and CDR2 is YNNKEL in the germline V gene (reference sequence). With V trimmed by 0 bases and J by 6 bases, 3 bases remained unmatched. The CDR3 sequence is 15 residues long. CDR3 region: CASSQDGGASGELFF. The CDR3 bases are TGTGCCAGCAGCCAAGACGGGGGGGCGTCCGGGGAGCTGTTTTTT.

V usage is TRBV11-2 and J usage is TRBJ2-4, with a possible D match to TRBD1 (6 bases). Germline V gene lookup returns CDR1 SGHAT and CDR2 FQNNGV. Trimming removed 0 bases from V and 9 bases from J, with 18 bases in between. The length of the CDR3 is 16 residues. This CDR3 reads CASSLDEEQGDGIQYF. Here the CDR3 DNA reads TGTGCCAGCAGCTTAGATGAGGAACAGGGCGATGGCATTCAGTACTTC.

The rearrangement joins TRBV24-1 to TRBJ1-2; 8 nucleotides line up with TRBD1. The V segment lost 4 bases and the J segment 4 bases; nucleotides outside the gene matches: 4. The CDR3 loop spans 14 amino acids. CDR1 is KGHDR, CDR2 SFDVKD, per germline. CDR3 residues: CATSDPDRAYGYTF. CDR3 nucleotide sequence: TGTGCCACCAGTGACCCGGACAGGGCCTATGGCTACACCTTC.

CDR3 coding DNA: TGCGCCAGCAGTGGCGGGTTCTCCTACAATGAGCAGTTCTTC. This gives the protein CASSGGFSYNEQFF. The V gene is TRBV5-1, the J gene TRBJ2-1; a possible D gene is TRBD2 (5 bases). CDR3 size: 14 residues. The ends were cut back, 5 bases at V and 0 bases at J, with 9 bases in the middle. Germline V gene lookup returns CDR1 SGHRS and CDR2 YFSETQ.